The source of this T cell receptor beta chain is a study of T cell clonality in common variable immunodeficiency. The protocol was immunoSEQ multiplex PCR, while the TCRdb copy is restricted to in-frame clones and leaves out a portion. The sample holds more than 55,000 clones, and no clone turns up only once. Germline lookup yields CDR1 LGHNA and CDR2 YNFKEQ. CDR3 length: 15 amino acids. This clone was picked up many times. Its antigen is as yet unknown. The germline gene is not matched at one end of the junction; a read error may be the cause. From the germline J gene comes the end of the CDR3, since the read stops 3 residues before it. Broader study findings: Authors noted CVID clonality's cause needs subpopulation repertoire sequencing. Repertoire-complication correlations in CVID were limited by patient heterogeneity. In common variable immunodeficiency, TCR beta chains reportedly carried fewer deletions and N-nucleotide insertions.

This sequence originates from a person aged 18-69 years in good health. The chain has TRBV4-2 and TRBJ1-5, with TRBD1 as a possible D gene (5 bases). The source material was peripheral blood mononuclear cells. CDR3 bases read: TGCGCCAGCAGCCAAGAACCAGGGCGGAATCAGCCC. Amino acid sequence: CASSQEPGRNQP. The whole CDR3 region reads CASSQEPGRNQPQHF.